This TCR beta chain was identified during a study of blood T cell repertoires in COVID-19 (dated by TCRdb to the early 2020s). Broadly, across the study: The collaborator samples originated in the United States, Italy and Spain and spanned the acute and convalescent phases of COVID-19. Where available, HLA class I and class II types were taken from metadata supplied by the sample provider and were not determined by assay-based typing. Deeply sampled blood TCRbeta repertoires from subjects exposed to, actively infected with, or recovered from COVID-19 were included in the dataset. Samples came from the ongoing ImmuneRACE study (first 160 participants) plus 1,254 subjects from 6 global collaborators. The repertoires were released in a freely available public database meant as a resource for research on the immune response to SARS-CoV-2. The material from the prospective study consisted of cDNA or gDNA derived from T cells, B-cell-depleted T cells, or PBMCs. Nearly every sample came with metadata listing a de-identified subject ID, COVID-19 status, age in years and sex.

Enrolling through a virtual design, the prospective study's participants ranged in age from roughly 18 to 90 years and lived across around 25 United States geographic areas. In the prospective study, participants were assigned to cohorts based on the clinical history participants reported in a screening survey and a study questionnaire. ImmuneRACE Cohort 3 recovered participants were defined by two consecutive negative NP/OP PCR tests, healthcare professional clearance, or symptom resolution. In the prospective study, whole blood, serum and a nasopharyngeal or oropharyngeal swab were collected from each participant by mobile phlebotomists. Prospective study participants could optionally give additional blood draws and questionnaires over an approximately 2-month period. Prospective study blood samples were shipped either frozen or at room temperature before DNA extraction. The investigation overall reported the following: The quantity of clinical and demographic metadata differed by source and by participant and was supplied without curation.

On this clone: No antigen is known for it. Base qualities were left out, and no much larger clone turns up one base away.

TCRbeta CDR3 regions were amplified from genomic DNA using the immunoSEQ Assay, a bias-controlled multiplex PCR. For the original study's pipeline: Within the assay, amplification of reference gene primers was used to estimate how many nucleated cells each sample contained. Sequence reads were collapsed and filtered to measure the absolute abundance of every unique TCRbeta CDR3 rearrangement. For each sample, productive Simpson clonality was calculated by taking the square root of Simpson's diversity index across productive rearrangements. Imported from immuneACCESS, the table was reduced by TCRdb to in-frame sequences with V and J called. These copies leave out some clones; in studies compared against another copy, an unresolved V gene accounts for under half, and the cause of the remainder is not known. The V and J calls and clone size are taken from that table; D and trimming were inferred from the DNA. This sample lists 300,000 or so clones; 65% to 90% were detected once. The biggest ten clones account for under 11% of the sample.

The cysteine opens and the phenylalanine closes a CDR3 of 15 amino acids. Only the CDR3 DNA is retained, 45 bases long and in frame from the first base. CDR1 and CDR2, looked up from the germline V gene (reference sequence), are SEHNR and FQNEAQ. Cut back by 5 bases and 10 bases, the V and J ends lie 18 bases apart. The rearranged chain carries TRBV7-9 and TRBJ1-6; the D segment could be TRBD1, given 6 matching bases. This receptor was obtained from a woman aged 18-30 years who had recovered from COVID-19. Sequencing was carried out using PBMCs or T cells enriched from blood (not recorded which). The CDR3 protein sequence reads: CASSLNRVAISPLHF. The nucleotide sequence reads TGTGCCAGCAGCCTGAACAGGGTTGCGATATCACCCCTCCACTTT.